This is a list of T cell receptor beta chains from one sample in a study of T cells in Graves' hyperthyroidism and ophthalmopathy. One entry per CDR3 protein, called by TCRdb with MiXCR from the multiplex PCR reads. The sample lists roughly 380,000 distinct CDR3 sequences, about an eighth occurring once. The sequenced sample consisted of blood. These receptors originate from a woman aged 18-35 years with Graves' hyperthyroidism. Each CDR3 is given with its conserved first and last residue. Fields, in order: V gene, J gene, D gene, clone size, CDR3 protein, CDR3 DNA. D genes are given only for firm matches. Part of the rows lack a size; the others show once, few, many or a class for expanded clones.

>TRBV10-1|TRBJ2-2|NA|NA
CASRPGYTGELFF
TGCGCCAGCAGGCCCGGTTACACCGGGGAGCTGTTTTTT
>TRBV20-1|TRBJ1-5|NA|few
CSAQDYSNQPQHF
TGCAGTGCCCAGGACTATAGCAATCAGCCCCAGCATTTT
>TRBV27|TRBJ2-1|NA|many
CASSLGGIGGASVTYNEQFF
TGTGCCAGCAGTTTAGGGGGTATCGGTGGAGCTAGCGTGACCTACAATGAGCAGTTCTTC
>TRBV11-3|TRBJ2-1|NA|many
CASSSGLTAYNEQFF
TGTGCCAGCAGCTCGGGACTTACTGCCTACAATGAGCAGTTCTTC
>TRBV20-1|TRBJ2-1|NA|many
CSANGRHYNEQFF
TGCAGTGCTAACGGGCGCCACTACAATGAGCAGTTCTTC
>TRBV12-3/TRBV12-4|TRBJ1-1|TRBD1|many
CASIKNRGQDTEAFF
TGTGCCAGCATTAAAAACAGGGGGCAAGATACTGAAGCTTTCTTT
>TRBV30|TRBJ1-2|NA|NA
CAWSPTENYGYTF
TGTGCCTGGAGTCCCACAGAGAACTATGGCTACACCTTC
>TRBV11-2|TRBJ2-1|NA|many
CASSLDRTGISYNEQFF
TGTGCCAGCAGCTTAGACAGGACGGGAATCTCCTACAATGAGCAGTTCTTC
>TRBV6-5|TRBJ2-7|TRBD2|NA
CASSYRVTSGGRYYEQYF
TGTGCCAGCAGTTACCGAGTTACTAGCGGGGGCCGCTACTACGAGCAGTACTTC
>TRBV5-1|TRBJ2-1|TRBD2|many
CASSIGLAVNEQFF
TGCGCCAGCAGCATAGGACTAGCGGTAAATGAGCAGTTCTTC
>TRBV30|TRBJ2-7|NA|few
CAWNAGLYEQYF
TGTGCCTGGAATGCAGGGCTCTACGAGCAGTACTTC
>TRBV5-1|TRBJ2-1|NA|NA
CASSLGPPAGNNEQFF
TGCGCCAGCAGCTTGGGTCCCCCGGCGGGGAACAATGAGCAGTTCTTC
>TRBV11-2|TRBJ2-5|TRBD2|many
CASSYYRGGVIQETQYF
TGTGCCAGCAGTTACTACCGGGGGGGCGTAATCCAAGAGACCCAGTACTTC
>TRBV2|TRBJ2-1|TRBD1|many
CASSAGQGLFNEQFF
TGTGCCAGCAGTGCGGGACAGGGTTTGTTCAATGAGCAGTTCTTC
>TRBV20-1|TRBJ2-1|TRBD1|many
CSASGPDRGFYNEQFF
TGCAGTGCTAGTGGGCCAGACAGGGGGTTCTACAATGAGCAGTTCTTC
>TRBV5-6|TRBJ1-1|NA|few
CASSLGRGPVTFF
TGTGCCAGCAGCTTGGGCCGGGGGCCCGTGACTTTCTTT
>TRBV9|TRBJ1-3|TRBD1|few
CASSVGGGDPFSGNTIYF
TGTGCCAGCAGCGTAGGAGGGGGCGATCCCTTCTCTGGAAACACCATATATTTT
>TRBV6-1|TRBJ1-2|NA|NA
CASSVLGGGPTNYGYTF
TGTGCCAGCAGTGTCCTTGGGGGGGGGCCTACTAACTATGGCTACACCTTC
>TRBV27|TRBJ2-3|NA|NA
CASSSGVGTDTQYF
TGTGCCAGCAGTTCAGGGGTAGGCACAGATACGCAGTATTTT
>TRBV20-1|TRBJ2-7|NA|many
CSASGLSSYEQYF
TGCAGTGCTAGCGGGCTCAGCTCCTACGAGCAGTACTTC
>TRBV11-2|TRBJ1-3|TRBD1|many
CASSSSSGTGVNTIYF
TGTGCCAGCAGTTCCTCATCCGGGACAGGGGTAAACACCATATATTTT
>TRBV3-1|TRBJ2-3|TRBD2|many
CASSQVAGGLADTQYF
TGTGCCAGCAGCCAAGTAGCGGGAGGGCTGGCAGATACGCAGTATTTT
>TRBV4-1|TRBJ2-1|NA|few
CASSQAPRGRQSSYNEQFF
TGCGCCAGCAGCCAAGCTCCGAGGGGAAGACAAAGCTCCTACAATGAGCAGTTCTTC
>TRBV7-2|TRBJ2-1|NA|many
CASSPKYGGAEQFF
TGTGCCAGCAGCCCAAAGTACGGAGGTGCTGAGCAGTTCTTC
>TRBV7-2|TRBJ2-2|TRBD2|many
CASSPGTSGRTNTGELFF
TGTGCCAGCAGCCCAGGGACTAGCGGGAGGACAAACACCGGGGAGCTGTTTTTT
>TRBV4-3|TRBJ1-5|TRBD1|NA
CASSQGTGAYQPQHF
TGCGCCAGCAGCCAAGGGACAGGGGCATATCAGCCCCAGCATTTT
>TRBV6-1|TRBJ1-4|NA|few
CASCGWLDNEKLFF
TGTGCCAGCTGCGGGTGGCTGGATAATGAAAAACTGTTTTTT
>TRBV27|TRBJ1-1|TRBD1|NA
CASRRTGGAYTEAFF
TGTGCCAGCAGGCGGACAGGGGGCGCTTACACTGAAGCTTTCTTT